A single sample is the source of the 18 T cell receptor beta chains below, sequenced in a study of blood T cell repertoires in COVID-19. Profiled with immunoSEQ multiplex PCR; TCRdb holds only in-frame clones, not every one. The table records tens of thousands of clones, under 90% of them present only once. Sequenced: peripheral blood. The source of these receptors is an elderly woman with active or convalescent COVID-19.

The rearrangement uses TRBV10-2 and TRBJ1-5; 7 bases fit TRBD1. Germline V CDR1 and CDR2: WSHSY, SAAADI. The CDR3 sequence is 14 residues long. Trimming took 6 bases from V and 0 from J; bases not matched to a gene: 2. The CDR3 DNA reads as TGCGCCAGCAGGGGGACAGATAGCAATCAGCCCCAGCATTTT. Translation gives CASRGTDSNQPQHF.

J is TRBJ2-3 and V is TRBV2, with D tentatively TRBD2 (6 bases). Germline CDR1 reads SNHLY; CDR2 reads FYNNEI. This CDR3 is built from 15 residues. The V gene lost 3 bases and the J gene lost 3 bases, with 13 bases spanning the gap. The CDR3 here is CASSDPVAVTDTQYF. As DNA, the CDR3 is TGTGCCAGCAGTGACCCCGTAGCGGTGACAGATACGCAGTATTTT.

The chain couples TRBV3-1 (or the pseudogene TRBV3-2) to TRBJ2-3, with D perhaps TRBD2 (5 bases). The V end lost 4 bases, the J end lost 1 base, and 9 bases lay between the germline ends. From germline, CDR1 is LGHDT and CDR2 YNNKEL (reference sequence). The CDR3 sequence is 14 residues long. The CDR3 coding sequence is TGTGCCAGCAGCCCCTCCGGGGGCACAGATACGCAGTATTTT. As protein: CASSPSGGTDTQYF.

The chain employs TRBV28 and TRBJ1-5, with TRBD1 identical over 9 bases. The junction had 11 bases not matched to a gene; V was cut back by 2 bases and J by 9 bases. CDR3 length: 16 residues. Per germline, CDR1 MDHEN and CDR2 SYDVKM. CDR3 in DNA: TGTGCCAGCAGTTTAACAGGGGGCGGGGGTTCGAGGCCCCAGCATTTT. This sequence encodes CASSLTGGGGSRPQHF.

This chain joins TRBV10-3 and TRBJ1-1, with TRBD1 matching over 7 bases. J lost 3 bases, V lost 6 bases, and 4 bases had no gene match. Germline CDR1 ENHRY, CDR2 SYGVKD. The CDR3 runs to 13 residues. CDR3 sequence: CAIRGQTDTEAFF. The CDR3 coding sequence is TGTGCCATCAGGGGACAGACCGACACTGAAGCTTTCTTT.

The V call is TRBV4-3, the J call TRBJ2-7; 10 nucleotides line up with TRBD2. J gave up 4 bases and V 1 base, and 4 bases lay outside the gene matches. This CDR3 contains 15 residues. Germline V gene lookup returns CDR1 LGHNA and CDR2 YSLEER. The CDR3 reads CASSQASGGFYEQYF. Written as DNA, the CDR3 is TGCGCCAGCAGCCAAGCTAGCGGGGGATTTTACGAGCAGTACTTC.

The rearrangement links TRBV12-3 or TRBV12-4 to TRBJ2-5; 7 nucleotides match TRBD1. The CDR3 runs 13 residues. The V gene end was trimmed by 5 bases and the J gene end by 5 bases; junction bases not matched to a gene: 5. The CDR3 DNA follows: TGTGCCAGCAGTATTCGACAGGGTGAGACCCAGTACTTC. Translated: CASSIRQGETQYF.

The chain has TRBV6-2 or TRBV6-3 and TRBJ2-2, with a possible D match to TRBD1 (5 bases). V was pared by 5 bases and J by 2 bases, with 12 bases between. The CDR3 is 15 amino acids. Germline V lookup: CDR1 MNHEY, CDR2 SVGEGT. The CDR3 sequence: CASSDLWGNTGELFF. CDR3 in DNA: TGTGCCAGCAGTGACTTGTGGGGCAACACCGGGGAGCTGTTTTTT.

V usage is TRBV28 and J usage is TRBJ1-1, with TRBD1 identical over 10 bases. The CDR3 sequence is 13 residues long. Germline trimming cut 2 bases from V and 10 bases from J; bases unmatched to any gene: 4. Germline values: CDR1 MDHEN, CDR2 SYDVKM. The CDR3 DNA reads TGTGCCAGCAGTTTAGACAGGGGGCTAGCAGCTTTCTTT. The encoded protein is CASSLDRGLAAFF. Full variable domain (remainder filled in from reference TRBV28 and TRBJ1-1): DVKVTQSSRYLVKRTGEKVFLECVQDMDHENMFWYRQDPGLGLRLIYFSYDVKMKEKGDIPEGYSVSREKKERFSLILESASTNQTSMYLCASSLDRGLAAFFGQGTRLTVV.

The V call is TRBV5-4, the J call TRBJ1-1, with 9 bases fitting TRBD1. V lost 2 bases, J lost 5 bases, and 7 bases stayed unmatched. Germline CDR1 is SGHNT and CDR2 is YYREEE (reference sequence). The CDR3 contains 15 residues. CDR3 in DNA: TGTGCCAGCAGCTTAAGCGGGACAGGGAGGACTGAAGCTTTCTTT. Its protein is CASSLSGTGRTEAFF. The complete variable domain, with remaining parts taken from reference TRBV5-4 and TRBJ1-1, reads ETGVTQSPTHLIKTRGQQVTLRCSSQSGHNTVSWYQQALGQGPQFIFQYYREEENGRGNFPPRFSGLQFPNYSSELNVNALELDDSALYLCASSLSGTGRTEAFFGQGTRLTVV.

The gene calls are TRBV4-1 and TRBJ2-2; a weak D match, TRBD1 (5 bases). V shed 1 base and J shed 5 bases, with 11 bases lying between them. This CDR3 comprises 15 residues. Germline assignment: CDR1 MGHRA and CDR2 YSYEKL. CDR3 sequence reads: CASSQGWGRTGELFF. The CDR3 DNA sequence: TGCGCCAGCAGCCAAGGATGGGGCAGAACCGGGGAGCTGTTTTTT.

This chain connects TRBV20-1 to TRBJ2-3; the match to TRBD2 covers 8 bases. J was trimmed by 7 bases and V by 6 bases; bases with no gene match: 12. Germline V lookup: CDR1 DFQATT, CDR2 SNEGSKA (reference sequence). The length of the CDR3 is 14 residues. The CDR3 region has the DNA TGCAGTGCGAGTAGCGGGGCGACCACGAATACGCAGTATTTT. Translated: CSASSGATTNTQYF.

CDR3 coding DNA: TGTGCCAGCAGCCAAGATATCGGACAGGGGTATACCGGGGAGCTGTTTTTT. Its translation is CASSQDIGQGYTGELFF. The chain combines TRBV4-2 with TRBJ2-2; 9 nucleotides line up with TRBD1. CDR1 and CDR2 from the germline V gene are LGHNA and YNFKEQ. The CDR3 runs to 17 residues. Germline trimming cut 0 bases from V and 5 bases from J; bases unmatched to any gene: 7.

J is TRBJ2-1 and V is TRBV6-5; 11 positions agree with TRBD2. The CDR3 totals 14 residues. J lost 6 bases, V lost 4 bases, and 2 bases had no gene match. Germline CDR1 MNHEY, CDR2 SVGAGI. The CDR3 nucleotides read TGTGCCAGCAGTTTTAGCGGGGGGGGCAATGAGCAGTTCTTC. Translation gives CASSFSGGGNEQFF.

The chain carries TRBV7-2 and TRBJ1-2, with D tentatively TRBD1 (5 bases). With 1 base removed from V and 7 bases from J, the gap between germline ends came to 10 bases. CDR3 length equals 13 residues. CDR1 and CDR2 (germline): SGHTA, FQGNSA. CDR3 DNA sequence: TGTGCCAGCAGCTTAGGGGGCGATCTTGGCTACACCTTC. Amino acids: CASSLGGDLGYTF.

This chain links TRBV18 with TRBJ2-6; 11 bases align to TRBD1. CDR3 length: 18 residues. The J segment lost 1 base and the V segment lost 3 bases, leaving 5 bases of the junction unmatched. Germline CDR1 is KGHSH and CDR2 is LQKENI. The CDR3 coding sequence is TGTGCCAGCTCACCCTCCGGGACAGGGGGGTCTGGGGCCAACGTCCTGACTTTC. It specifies CASSPSGTGGSGANVLTF.

The CDR3 nucleotides are TGTGCCAGTAGTTCCCTACAGGGACCCTACTCTGGGGCCAACGTCCTGACTTTC. Its protein product is CASSSLQGPYSGANVLTF. The chain uses TRBV19 and TRBJ2-6, with D perhaps matching TRBD1 (6 bases). Germline assignment: CDR1 LNHDA and CDR2 SQIVND (reference sequence). The CDR3 loop spans 18 amino acids. V was cut by 5 bases and J by 0 bases, with 17 bases left in between.

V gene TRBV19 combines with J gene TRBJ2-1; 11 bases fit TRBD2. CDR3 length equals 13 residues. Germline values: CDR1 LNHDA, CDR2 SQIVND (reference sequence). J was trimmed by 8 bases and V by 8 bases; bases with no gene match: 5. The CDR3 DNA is TGTGCCAGTCTTATAGCGGGGGGGCATGAGCAGTTCTTC. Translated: CASLIAGGHEQFF. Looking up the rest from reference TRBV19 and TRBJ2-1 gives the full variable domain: DGGITQSPKYLFRKEGQNVTLSCEQNLNHDAMYWYRQDPGQGLRLIYYSQIVNDFQKGDIAEGYSVSREKKESFPLTVTSAQKNPTAFYLCASLIAGGHEQFFGPGTRLTVL.